A selection of T cell receptor beta chains follows, all from one sample in a study of Ad26.COV2.S vaccination and SARS-CoV-2 variants. Libraries were prepared by immunoSEQ multiplex PCR; TCRdb keeps only in-frame clonotypes and omits some of them. In the table there are a few hundred thousand clones, roughly 86% of which are singletons. Sample: peripheral blood, taken in a trial of Ad26.COV2.S vaccine versus placebo. Receptors were obtained from a person between 18 and 60 years old who received the Ad26.COV2.S COVID-19 vaccine or a placebo. The CDR3 runs from the conserved cysteine through the conserved F or W. A D gene is named only where the DNA matches it firmly. Clone sizes are given selectively: once, few, many, or a class where the clone is expanded.

>TRBD1|TRBV19|TRBJ1-2|NA
CASSKSLQDRGFWGYTF
TGTGCCAGTAGTAAGAGCCTTCAGGACAGGGGCTTTTGGGGCTACACCTTC
>NA|TRBV6-6|TRBJ1-1|NA
CASSLISRDTEAFF
TGTGCCAGCAGTTTAATAAGTAGGGACACTGAAGCTTTCTTT
>NA|TRBV11-3|TRBJ2-7|NA
CASSRSGTIPLIEQYF
TGTGCCAGCAGCCGTTCGGGGACCATCCCATTGATCGAGCAGTACTTC
>TRBD2|TRBV5-8|TRBJ2-7|NA
CASSLYGAGGHEQYF
TGTGCCAGCAGCTTGTATGGAGCGGGGGGACACGAGCAGTACTTC
>TRBD1|TRBV18|TRBJ2-6|NA
CASSPYWTGLVSGANVLTF
TGTGCCAGCTCACCATATTGGACAGGCCTCGTCTCTGGGGCCAACGTCCTGACTTTC
>NA|TRBV3-1/TRBV3-2|TRBJ2-3|NA
CASSQMVADTQYF
TGTGCCAGCAGCCAAATGGTCGCAGATACGCAGTATTTT
>NA|TRBV5-5|TRBJ2-3|NA
CASSVGQRTDTQYF
TGTGCCAGCAGCGTGGGACAACGCACAGATACGCAGTATTTT
>NA|TRBV19|TRBJ2-5|NA
CASSIAGALGEETQYF
TGTGCCAGTAGTATCGCGGGGGCGTTGGGTGAAGAGACCCAGTACTTC
>NA|TRBV15|TRBJ1-5|NA
CATSTQGSNQPQHF
TGTGCCACCAGCACCCAGGGGAGCAATCAGCCCCAGCATTTT
>TRBD1|TRBV5-5|TRBJ2-1|NA
CASSLGQGRNEQFF
TGTGCCAGCAGCTTGGGACAGGGTAGGAATGAGCAGTTCTTC
>TRBD1|TRBV4-2|TRBJ1-4|NA
CASSQSDRGGHNEKLFF
TGTGCCAGCAGCCAGAGCGACAGGGGGGGCCATAATGAAAAACTGTTTTTT
>TRBD2|TRBV11-1|TRBJ2-7|few
CASSLAAPGTSGRYEQYF
TGTGCCAGCAGCTTAGCAGCTCCCGGGACTAGCGGGAGATACGAGCAGTACTTC
>TRBD2|TRBV10-1|TRBJ2-1|many
CATGDTGLAGNNEQFF
TGCGCCACAGGGGATACGGGACTAGCGGGGAACAATGAGCAGTTCTTC
>TRBD2|TRBV4-2|TRBJ2-3|NA
CASSQGTSGGADTQYF
TGTGCCAGCAGCCAGGGGACTAGCGGGGGAGCAGATACGCAGTATTTT
>NA|TRBV2|TRBJ1-3|NA
CASKEGTSGNTIYF
TGTGCCAGCAAGGAGGGAACCTCTGGAAACACCATATATTTT
>NA|TRBV7-2|TRBJ1-2|NA
CASSLAGANYGYTF
TGTGCCAGCAGCTTAGCTGGTGCTAACTATGGCTACACCTTC
>NA|TRBV19|TRBJ2-5|NA
CASSGASPKETQYF
TGTGCCAGTAGTGGAGCGTCCCCTAAAGAGACCCAGTACTTC
>NA|TRBV5-4|TRBJ2-5|NA
CASSQGVREETQYF
TGTGCCAGCAGTCAGGGCGTCCGTGAAGAGACCCAGTACTTC
>TRBD1|TRBV3-1/TRBV3-2|TRBJ1-2|NA
CASSPAGGGYTF
TGTGCCAGCAGCCCCGCAGGGGGAGGCTACACCTTC
>NA|TRBV6-5|TRBJ1-1|NA
CASTRYWEAFF
TGTGCCAGCACTCGATACTGGGAAGCTTTCTTT
>NA|TRBV6-5|TRBJ1-1|NA
CASSTGSNTEAFF
TGTGCCAGCAGTACAGGGTCTAACACTGAAGCTTTCTTT
>NA|TRBV5-6|TRBJ1-1|NA
CASSYGQREAFF
TGTGCCAGCAGCTACGGACAGAGAGAAGCTTTCTTT
>TRBD1|TRBV19|TRBJ1-1|NA
CASRNWDRNTEAFF
TGTGCCAGTAGAAACTGGGACAGAAACACTGAAGCTTTCTTT
>NA|TRBV30|TRBJ2-7|NA
CAWSVTAGSKYF
TGTGCCTGGAGTGTTACTGCAGGGAGTAAGTACTTC
>TRBD2|TRBV5-4|TRBJ2-5|once
CASTRGDLQETQYF
TGTGCCAGCACACGGGGGGACCTCCAAGAGACCCAGTACTTC
>NA|TRBV30|TRBJ1-6|NA
CAWSRQSLGNSPLHF
TGTGCCTGGAGCCGACAGTCTTTGGGGAATTCACCCCTCCACTTT
>NA|TRBV5-4|TRBJ1-1|once
CASSLRTNTEAFF
TGTGCCAGCAGCTTAAGGACGAACACTGAAGCTTTCTTT
>NA|TRBV30|TRBJ1-5|NA
CAWSQGGGQPQHF
TGTGCCTGGAGCCAAGGTGGTGGTCAGCCCCAGCATTTT
>NA|TRBV5-6|TRBJ1-2|NA
CASSPLMGPGLYGYTF
TGTGCCAGCAGCCCTTTGATGGGGCCAGGGCTCTATGGCTACACCTTC
>NA|TRBV27|TRBJ1-3|NA
CASSSGGLFGNTIYF
TGTGCCAGCAGCAGCGGGGGCCTATTTGGAAACACCATATATTTT
>NA|TRBV6-2/TRBV6-3|TRBJ2-1|NA
CASSSRVYNEQFF
TGTGCCAGCAGTTCCAGGGTTTACAATGAGCAGTTCTTC
>NA|TRBV7-2|TRBJ2-3|NA
CASRAGVTDTQYF
TGTGCCAGCAGGGCAGGGGTTACAGATACGCAGTATTTT
>NA|TRBV29-1|TRBJ1-2|NA
CSVGTVYGYTF
TGCAGCGTTGGGACAGTCTATGGCTACACCTTC
>TRBD1|TRBV5-1|TRBJ2-1|NA
CASSWEGSRDREFF
TGCGCCAGCAGCTGGGAGGGCTCCCGGGACAGGGAGTTCTTC
>NA|TRBV7-2|TRBJ2-1|NA
CASSLGIEQFF
TGTGCCAGCAGCTTGGGGATTGAGCAGTTCTTC
>TRBD1|TRBV2|TRBJ2-7|few
CASTRQGRNSYEQYF
TGTGCCAGCACCCGACAGGGGAGAAACTCCTACGAGCAGTACTTC
>TRBD1|TRBV3-1/TRBV3-2|TRBJ2-6|NA
CASRPQWTGAGANVLTF
TGTGCCAGCAGACCTCAATGGACAGGGGCTGGGGCCAACGTCCTGACTTTC
>NA|TRBV7-7|TRBJ2-2|NA
CASSSQGDGELFF
TGTGCCAGCAGCTCCCAAGGGGACGGGGAGCTGTTTTTT
>TRBD1|TRBV5-8|TRBJ2-5|few
CASSEGAKTQYF
TGTGCCAGCAGTGAGGGGGCTAAGACCCAGTACTTC
>NA|TRBV5-5|TRBJ1-1|NA
CASSPPGWGLDTEAFF
TGTGCCAGCAGCCCCCCCGGCTGGGGGCTAGACACTGAAGCTTTCTTT
>NA|TRBV19|TRBJ1-2|NA
CASSNTRIGQLNYGYTF
TGTGCCAGTAGTAATACGCGGATCGGACAGCTCAACTATGGCTACACCTTC
>TRBD2|TRBV11-2|TRBJ2-1|NA
CASSSTTSGGNYNEQFF
TGTGCCAGCAGCTCGACTACTAGCGGGGGGAACTACAATGAGCAGTTCTTC
>NA|TRBV15|TRBJ1-4|NA
CATSRVGNLNEKLFF
TGTGCCACCAGCAGAGTTGGTAACCTAAATGAAAAACTGTTTTTT
>TRBD1|TRBV19|TRBJ1-2|once
CASSITGTGGGDYGYTF
TGTGCCAGTAGTATAACCGGGACAGGTGGGGGGGACTATGGCTACACCTTC
>TRBD1|TRBV5-1|TRBJ1-2|NA
CASSLGGTGYGYTF
TGCGCCAGCAGCTTGGGCGGGACAGGGTATGGCTACACCTTC
>NA|TRBV6-4|TRBJ2-3|NA
CASSDSVGPQDTQYF
TGTGCCAGCAGTGACTCAGTGGGCCCCCAAGATACGCAGTATTTT
>NA|TRBV10-3|TRBJ1-2|NA
CAISEGNTGQNYGYTF
TGTGCCATCAGTGAGGGGAATACGGGACAAAACTATGGCTACACCTTC
>NA|TRBV29-1|TRBJ2-2|NA
CSVAGLPQGGELFF
TGCAGCGTTGCGGGACTACCACAGGGAGGGGAGCTGTTTTTT
>TRBD2|TRBV5-6|TRBJ2-7|NA
CASSSLGGVEQYF
TGTGCCAGCAGCTCCCTGGGGGGGGTCGAGCAGTACTTC
>NA|TRBV11-2|TRBJ2-1|NA
CASSEVASAYEQFF
TGTGCCAGCAGCGAAGTCGCCAGCGCGTATGAGCAGTTCTTC
>TRBD1|TRBV6-5|TRBJ2-3|NA
CASSHRGLWTDTQYF
TGTGCCAGCAGTCACAGGGGGCTCTGGACAGATACGCAGTATTTT
>TRBD2|TRBV29-1|TRBJ2-1|NA
CSVASGTRGYNEQFF
TGCAGCGTTGCATCCGGGACTAGGGGATACAATGAGCAGTTCTTC
>NA|TRBV19|TRBJ1-3|few
CASSMGAFFGNTIYF
TGTGCCAGTAGTATGGGAGCCTTCTTTGGAAACACCATATATTTT